The T cell receptor (beta chain) under discussion was sequenced for a study of cytomegalovirus exposure and HLA in healthy donors. Study-level results: In an earlier analysis, about 87% or about 30%: the productive usage of most TCR beta V segments. Versus the approximately 700-donor mean, an Asian-associated ancestry cluster reportedly showed fewer N-insertions in a later analysis.

The CDR3 spans 19 residues. About this clone: Its target is unknown.

The PCR contained 60 Vbeta and 13 Jbeta primers. Sequenced by immunoSEQ multiplex PCR; TCRdb stores in-frame clones only, minus some. The sample holds 100,000 to 150,000 clones; around 69% are singletons and the top ten take roughly a sixth. Sequencing was performed on PBMCs. The source of this sequence is a middle-aged man in good health and CMV-seropositive. The gene calls are TRBV21-1 and TRBJ1-5; no check of the table's D call, TRBD1, against the DNA was made. TRBV21-1 is a recognized pseudogene. The CDR3 DNA sequence: TGTGCCAGCAGCAAAGGAGGGCCGAGGACAGGGGGTCCAAATCAGCCCCAGCATTTT. Translating it yields CASSKGGPRTGGPNQPQHF.